This paragraph covers one T cell receptor (beta chain) sequence. The antigen is not known. V dropped 4 bases and J dropped 4; count of bases not matched to a gene: 8. The CDR3 spans 16 residues. CDR1 SGDLS and CDR2 YYNGEE come from the germline V gene. If patients had autoimmune disease history or systemic immunosuppression, they were excluded. These data belong to a study of OX40 agonist ivuxolimab in advanced cancers. Looking at the study overall: Averaging 60 years in age, with a range of about 20 to 90, the cohort was 65% to 85% male.

Points from the study as a whole: Averaged across samples, CD8+ T cells carried more expanded clones than CD4+ did.

Some clones are missing from TCRdb's copy, which holds only in-frame ones; the method was immunoSEQ multiplex PCR. The table shows more than 20,000 clones, with about nine tenths occurring only once. This specimen was CD4+ or CD8+ T cells sorted from blood, taken in a trial of the OX40 agonist ivuxolimab. The V gene is TRBV9, the J gene TRBJ2-7; 13 nucleotides line up with TRBD2. This clonotype originated in an adult with an advanced solid tumor such as melanoma, head and neck, liver or kidney cancer. CDR3 DNA: TGTGCCAGCAGCCCTCGGACTAGCGGGAGTTCGTACGAGCAGTACTTC. Translated, it gives CASSPRTSGSSYEQYF.